The T cell receptor (beta chain) under discussion was sequenced for a study of T cell repertoires in cytomegalovirus infection. Study details: The public TCR beta signatures pointed to both CMV infection and matching HLA type.

The study, taken as a whole, reports: HLA-C-restricted CMV clonotypes gave the most frequent clonotype in two of eight donors. The cumulative frequency of public TCR beta families distinguished individuals who carried CMV together with the relevant HLA.

The CDR3 covers 17 residues. The germline V gene has CDR1 SGHKS and CDR2 YYEKEE (reference sequence). V gave up 0 bases and J gave up 0 bases; unmatched junction bases: 7. A word on this clonotype: Its antigen is currently unknown.

TCRdb passed the reads through MiXCR, listing each CDR3 protein once. The table shows approximately 400,000 distinct CDR3 sequences, with approximately 33% occurring only once. The chain has TRBV5-5 and TRBJ2-5; 8 bases match TRBD2. This receptor was identified in a human donor in good health (CMV status not recorded). Some clones in this sample may be carry-over from other donors' samples. The sample comprised PBMCs. This CDR3 reads CASSLELAGSHQETQYF. For the CDR3, the DNA is TGTGCCAGCAGCTTGGAGTTAGCGGGGAGTCACCAAGAGACCCAGTACTTC.